The subject of this entry is one T cell receptor (beta chain). Its antigen remains unidentified. The sample belongs to a study of CD8 T cell repertoires and HIV-1 epitope variants. In the study overall: Separate from the cultures, 1M uncultured T cells served as baseline. Findings and caveats of the study: This assay reports beta chains of antigen-expanded cells, not T cell function.

The CDR3 consists of 15 residues. Survey-depth immunoSEQ sequencing covered TCR beta CDR3 regions. The data were produced by immunoSEQ multiplex PCR, yet TCRdb's version contains in-frame clones alone and is incomplete. In the table there are roughly 2,700 clones, 65% to 70% of which are singletons. The TCR sequence derives from a male donor with HIV. What was sequenced was cultured CD8+ T cells derived from PBMCs. The chain couples TRBV21-1 to TRBJ2-1; the table's D call, TRBD2, was not checked against the DNA. TRBV21-1 is deemed a pseudogene. The CDR3 DNA follows: TGTGCCAGCAGCAAGGAGGGTCTCTCCTACAATGAGCAGTTCTTC. Protein product: CASSKEGLSYNEQFF.